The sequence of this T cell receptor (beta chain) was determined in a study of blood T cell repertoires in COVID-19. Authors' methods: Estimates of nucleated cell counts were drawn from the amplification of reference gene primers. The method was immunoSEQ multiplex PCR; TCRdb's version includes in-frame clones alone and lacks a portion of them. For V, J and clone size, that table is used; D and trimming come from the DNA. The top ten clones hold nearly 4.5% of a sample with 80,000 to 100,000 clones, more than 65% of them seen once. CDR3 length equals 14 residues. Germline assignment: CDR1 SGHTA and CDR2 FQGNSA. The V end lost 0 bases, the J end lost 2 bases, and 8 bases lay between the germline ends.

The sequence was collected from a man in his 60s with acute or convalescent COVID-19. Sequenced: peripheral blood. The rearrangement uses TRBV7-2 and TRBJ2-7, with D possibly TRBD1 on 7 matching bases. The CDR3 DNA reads TGTGCCAGCAGCTTAGCCAGGGGGGCCTACGAGCAGTACTTC. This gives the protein CASSLARGAYEQYF.